These T cell receptor beta chains were read from a single sample in a study of T cell responses to AZD1222 COVID-19 vaccine. Libraries were prepared by immunoSEQ multiplex PCR; TCRdb keeps only in-frame clonotypes and omits some of them. The table has some 140,000 clones, approximately 90% seen once. The source material was peripheral blood, sampled on day 0 of AZD1222 vaccination. These receptors were collected from an adult in good health. The CDR3 runs from the conserved cysteine through the conserved F or W. The order of the fields is J gene, D gene, V gene, clone size, CDR3 length, CDR3 protein, CDR3 DNA. D genes are given only for firm matches. Size is stated for part of the rows, as once, few or many counts, or as a class when the clone is expanded.

>TRBJ1-2|.|TRBV2|.|8
CGTGGYTF
TGCGGTACGGGGGGCTACACCTTC
>TRBJ2-3|TRBD1|TRBV24-1|.|14
CATRGLQGTDTQYF
TGTGCCACCAGAGGCCTACAGGGGACAGATACGCAGTATTTT
>TRBJ2-5|TRBD2|TRBV7-8|.|15
CASRYRTSYGETQYF
TGTGCCAGCAGGTACCGGACTAGCTACGGGGAGACCCAGTACTTC
>TRBJ2-1|.|TRBV11-3|.|13
CASSGTNYNEQFF
TGTGCCAGCAGTGGGACAAATTACAATGAGCAGTTCTTC
>TRBJ2-2|.|TRBV28|.|12
CASSLAFGELFF
TGTGCCAGCAGTTTAGCATTCGGGGAGCTGTTTTTT
>TRBJ1-1|.|TRBV9|once|13
CASSVGGDTEAFF
TGTGCCAGCAGCGTCGGGGGGGACACTGAAGCTTTCTTT
>TRBJ1-5|.|TRBV9|.|13
CASSPQGDQPQHF
TGTGCCAGCAGTCCCCAGGGAGATCAGCCCCAGCATTTT
>TRBJ1-3|.|TRBV4-1|.|14
CASSHPAVGNTIYF
TGCGCCAGCAGCCACCCCGCAGTCGGAAACACCATATATTTT
>TRBJ2-1|.|TRBV5-8|.|16
CASSGNSDSSYNEQFF
TGTGCCAGCAGCGGAAACTCGGACAGTTCCTACAATGAGCAGTTCTTC
>TRBJ2-5|TRBD2|TRBV7-6|.|16
CASSFRLAGDEETQYF
TGTGCCAGCAGCTTCCGACTAGCGGGTGACGAAGAGACCCAGTACTTC
>TRBJ1-1|TRBD1|TRBV4-1|.|15
CASSSTGGVHREAFF
TGCGCCAGCAGCAGTACAGGGGGCGTTCATCGTGAAGCTTTCTTT
>TRBJ2-3|.|TRBV9|.|14
CASSVFVSTDTQYF
TGTGCCAGCAGCGTATTTGTTAGCACAGATACGCAGTATTTT
>TRBJ1-4|.|TRBV28|.|14
CASTLRATNEKLFF
TGTGCCAGCACCCTGCGGGCAACTAATGAAAAACTGTTTTTT
>TRBJ2-7|TRBD1|TRBV2|.|15
CASSEEVGGRYEQYF
TGTGCCAGCAGTGAAGAGGTAGGGGGCAGGTACGAGCAGTACTTC
>TRBJ2-1|.|TRBV7-9|.|15
CASSSSGSFYNEQFF
TGTGCCAGCAGCTCGAGCGGCAGCTTCTACAATGAGCAGTTCTTC
>TRBJ1-2|.|TRBV9|.|13
CASSEAAGYGYTF
TGTGCCAGCAGCGAGGCCGCTGGTTATGGCTACACCTTC
>TRBJ2-5|TRBD1|TRBV7-3|.|17
CASARGPGRGYQETQYF
TGTGCCAGCGCTAGGGGTCCGGGCAGGGGGTACCAAGAGACCCAGTACTTC
>TRBJ1-2|.|TRBV5-4|.|13
CASSSPRTAGYTF
TGTGCCAGCAGCTCTCCTCGGACGGCTGGCTACACCTTC
>TRBJ2-5|TRBD2|TRBV6-5|.|13
CAISWGGWETQYF
TGTGCCATTTCCTGGGGGGGGTGGGAGACCCAGTACTTC
>TRBJ2-7|.|TRBV10-3|.|13
CAIKDAGSYEQYF
TGTGCCATCAAAGACGCAGGGTCCTACGAGCAGTACTTC
>TRBJ1-5|.|TRBV30|.|13
CAWGGGPGRPQHF
TGTGCCTGGGGGGGAGGCCCCGGGAGGCCCCAGCATTTT
>TRBJ1-3|.|TRBV6-1|.|15
CASSEAWGTGNTIYF
TGTGCCAGCAGTGAAGCGTGGGGTACTGGAAACACCATATATTTT
>TRBJ2-1|.|TRBV11-3|.|13
CASSPELATEQFF
TGTGCCAGCAGCCCGGAGCTAGCGACTGAGCAGTTCTTC
>TRBJ2-1|TRBD2|TRBV10-2|.|16
CASRLPTSGGNNEQFF
TGCGCCAGCAGATTACCCACTAGCGGGGGAAACAATGAGCAGTTCTTC
>TRBJ2-3|TRBD2|TRBV9|.|16
CASSVIAGGPPDTQYF
TGTGCCAGCAGCGTAATAGCGGGGGGGCCCCCAGATACGCAGTATTTT
>TRBJ2-2|.|TRBV5-1|.|16
CASSLGATGHTGELFF
TGCGCCAGCAGCTTGGGGGCGACAGGACACACCGGGGAGCTGTTTTTT
>TRBJ2-5|TRBD1|TRBV6-4|few|15
CASRKTGDPQETQYF
TGTGCCAGCAGGAAAACAGGGGACCCCCAAGAGACCCAGTACTTC
>TRBJ2-5|.|TRBV2|.|13
CASSAEDQETQYF
TGTGCCAGCAGTGCAGAAGACCAAGAGACCCAGTACTTC
>TRBJ1-1|.|TRBV5-4|.|12
CASSFSTDEAFF
TGTGCCAGCAGCTTCTCGACAGATGAAGCTTTCTTT
>TRBJ2-2|.|TRBV5-1|.|15
CASSDSGTNTGELFF
TGCGCCAGCAGCGATTCAGGGACAAACACCGGGGAGCTGTTTTTT
>TRBJ1-2|.|TRBV27|.|12
CASSSGYYGYTF
TGTGCCAGCAGTTCAGGATACTATGGCTACACCTTC
>TRBJ2-1|.|TRBV6-5|few|14
CASRGRSSYNEQFF
TGTGCCAGCAGAGGCCGGAGCTCCTACAATGAGCAGTTCTTC
>TRBJ1-1|.|TRBV18|.|13
CASSPGLNTEAFF
TGTGCCAGCTCACCCGGACTGAACACTGAAGCTTTCTTT
>TRBJ1-2|.|TRBV29-1|.|13
CSTTAGTGYGYTF
TGCAGCACCACCGCAGGCACGGGCTATGGCTACACCTTC
>TRBJ1-6|.|TRBV13|.|14
CASSRTGSYSPLHF
TGTGCCAGCAGCCGCACAGGGAGCTATTCACCCCTCCACTTT
>TRBJ2-5|.|TRBV11-2|.|14
CASSLNPLTQTQYF
TGTGCCAGCAGCTTAAACCCCCTCACGCAGACCCAGTACTTC
>TRBJ2-7|.|TRBV7-2|.|14
CASSPRSGPYEQYF
TGTGCCAGCAGCCCTAGGAGCGGCCCCTACGAGCAGTACTTC
>TRBJ2-3|.|TRBV7-9|.|16
CASSLLGSQGADTQYF
TGTGCCAGCAGCTTATTGGGTTCTCAGGGAGCAGATACGCAGTATTTT
>TRBJ2-7|TRBD2|TRBV6-5|once|13
CASSGLARYEQYF
TGTGCCAGCTCTGGACTAGCACGCTACGAGCAGTACTTC
>TRBJ2-7|TRBD2|TRBV5-6|.|16
CASSPTSGGRTYEQYF
TGTGCCAGCAGCCCGACTAGCGGGGGGCGGACCTACGAGCAGTACTTC
>TRBJ2-3|TRBD2|TRBV15|.|14
CATREGRETDTQYF
TGTGCCACCAGGGAAGGGCGGGAGACAGATACGCAGTATTTT
>TRBJ1-6|.|TRBV14|.|13
CASSQGLSSPLHF
TGTGCCAGCAGCCAAGGCCTATCATCACCCCTCCACTTT
>TRBJ1-1|.|TRBV11-2|.|11
CASSFKGQAFF
TGTGCCAGCAGCTTCAAGGGGCAAGCTTTCTTT